Below, 5 T cell receptor beta chains from the same sample are listed, as sequenced in a study of blood T cell repertoires in COVID-19. Method: immunoSEQ multiplex PCR; TCRdb's copy keeps in-frame clones and lacks some. The table lists 200,000 or so clones, 84% of them singletons. Sample: peripheral blood. These receptors were collected from a woman older than 75 with COVID-19, enrolled during active disease.

V and J are TRBV4-1 and TRBJ1-4, with 9 bases fitting TRBD1. Germline trimming cut 4 bases from V and 7 bases from J; bases unmatched to any gene: 7. This CDR3 has 15 amino acids. The germline gives CDR1 MGHRA, CDR2 YSYEKL. CDR3 protein: CASSPGDRDSEKLFF. Here the CDR3 DNA reads TGCGCCAGCAGCCCGGGGGACAGGGATTCTGAAAAACTGTTTTTT.

The chain recombines TRBV6-1 with TRBJ2-7; 7 positions agree with TRBD1. The germline V gene has CDR1 MNHNS and CDR2 SASEGT. The CDR3 extends over 16 amino acids. V lost 2 bases and J lost 2; bases outside the gene matches: 9. In DNA form, the CDR3 reads TGTGCCAGCAGTGAATCTGACAGGGAAGAGACCTACGAGCAGTACTTC. Amino acid sequence: CASSESDREETYEQYF.

This clone was seen a handful of times. The V gene is TRBV29-1, the J gene TRBJ2-4; 14 nucleotides line up with TRBD2. CDR3 length: 16 residues. J lost 6 bases, V lost 6 bases, and 10 bases had no gene match. Germline assignment: CDR1 SQVTM and CDR2 ANQGSEA. CDR3 nucleotides: TGCAGCGTAACGACTAGCGGGGGGGCCCGAGCAAACATTCAGTACTTC. Encoded protein: CSVTTSGGARANIQYF.

This clone has a single count. The genes are TRBV30 and TRBJ1-2; tentative D call: TRBD1 (5 bases). The CDR3 is 17 residues long. Germline CDR1 reads GTSNPN; CDR2 reads SVGIG (reference sequence). Trimming stripped 4 bases from V and 8 bases from J, with 29 bases between. This chain's CDR3 is CAWKGGAARYQRGGYTF. The CDR3 DNA reads TGTGCCTGGAAGGGAGGGGCAGCGCGCTACCAGCGCGGGGGCTACACCTTC. Together with reference TRBV30 and TRBJ1-2, the CDR3 gives the full variable domain: SQTIHQWPATLVQPVGSPLSLECTVEGTSNPNLYWYRQAAGRGLQLLFYSVGIGQISSEVPQNLSASRPQDRQFILSSKKLLLSDSGFYLCAWKGGAARYQRGGYTFGSGTRLTVV.

The chain is built from TRBV2 and TRBJ2-5, with 7 bases that match TRBD1. With V trimmed by 6 bases and J by 7 bases, 11 bases remained unmatched. The CDR3 length is 14 residues. Germline CDR1 reads SNHLY; CDR2 reads FYNNEI. The chain's CDR3 is CASRPGTVSGTQYF. In DNA, the CDR3 is TGTGCCAGCAGGCCCGGGACAGTGAGCGGGACCCAGTACTTC.